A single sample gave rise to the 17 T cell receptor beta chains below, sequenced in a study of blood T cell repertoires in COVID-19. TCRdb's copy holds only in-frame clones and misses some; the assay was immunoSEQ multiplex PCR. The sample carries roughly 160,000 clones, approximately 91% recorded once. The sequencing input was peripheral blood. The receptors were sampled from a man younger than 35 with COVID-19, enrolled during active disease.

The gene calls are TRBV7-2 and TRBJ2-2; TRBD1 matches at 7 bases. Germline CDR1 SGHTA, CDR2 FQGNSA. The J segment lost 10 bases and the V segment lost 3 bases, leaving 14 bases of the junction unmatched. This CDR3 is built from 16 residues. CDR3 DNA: TGTGCCAGCAGCTTGAGGGACAGCGACCCACCGGCGGAGCTGTTTTTT. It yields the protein CASSLRDSDPPAELFF. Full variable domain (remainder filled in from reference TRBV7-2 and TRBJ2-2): GAGVSQSPSNKVTEKGKDVELRCDPISGHTALYWYRQSLGQGLEFLIYFQGNSAPDKSGLPSDRFSAERTGGSVSTLTIQRTQQEDSAVYLCASSLRDSDPPAELFFGEGSRLTVL.

Here the CDR3 DNA reads TGTGCCAGCAGTTACCTCCGGGGAAGCGAGCAGTACTTC. The encoded protein is CASSYLRGSEQYF. The chain carries TRBV6-2 or TRBV6-3 and TRBJ2-7, with D maybe TRBD2 (5 bases). CDR3 length: 13 amino acids. Trimming shortened V by 2 bases and J by 6 bases, and 11 bases separated the two germline ends. Germline assignment: CDR1 MNHEY and CDR2 SVGEGT.

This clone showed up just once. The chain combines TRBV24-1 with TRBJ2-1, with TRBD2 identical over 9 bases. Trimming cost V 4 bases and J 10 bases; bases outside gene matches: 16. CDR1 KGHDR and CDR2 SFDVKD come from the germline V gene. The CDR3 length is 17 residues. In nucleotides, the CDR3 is TGTGCCACCAGTGACCGACGGGGCGGGAGGGCCCCTGACGAGCAGTTCTTC. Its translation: CATSDRRGGRAPDEQFF.

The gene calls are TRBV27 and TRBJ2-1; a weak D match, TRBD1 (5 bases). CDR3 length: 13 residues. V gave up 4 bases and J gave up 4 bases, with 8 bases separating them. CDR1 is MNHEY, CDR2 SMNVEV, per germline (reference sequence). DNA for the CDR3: TGTGCCAGCAGTTACAGGATTTACAATGAGCAGTTCTTC. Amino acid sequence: CASSYRIYNEQFF.

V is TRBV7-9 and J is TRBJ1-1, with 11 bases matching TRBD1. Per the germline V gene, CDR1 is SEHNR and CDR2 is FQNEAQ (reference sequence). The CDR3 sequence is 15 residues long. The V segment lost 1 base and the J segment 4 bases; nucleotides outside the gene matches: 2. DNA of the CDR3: TGTGCCAGCAGCTTAGGGGGGACAGGGGGCACTGAAGCTTTCTTT. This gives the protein CASSLGGTGGTEAFF. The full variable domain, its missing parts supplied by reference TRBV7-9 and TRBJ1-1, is DTGVSQNPRHKITKRGQNVTFRCDPISEHNRLYWYRQTLGQGPEFLTYFQNEAQLEKSRLLSDRFSAERPKGSFSTLEIQRTEQGDSAMYLCASSLGGTGGTEAFFGQGTRLTVV.

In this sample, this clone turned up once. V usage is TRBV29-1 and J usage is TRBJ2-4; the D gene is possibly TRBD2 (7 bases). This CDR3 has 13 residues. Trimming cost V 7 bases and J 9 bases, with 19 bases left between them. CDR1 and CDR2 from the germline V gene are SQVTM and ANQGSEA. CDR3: CSALFKGGTIQYF. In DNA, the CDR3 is TGCAGCGCCCTTTTCAAGGGGGGGACCATTCAGTACTTC.

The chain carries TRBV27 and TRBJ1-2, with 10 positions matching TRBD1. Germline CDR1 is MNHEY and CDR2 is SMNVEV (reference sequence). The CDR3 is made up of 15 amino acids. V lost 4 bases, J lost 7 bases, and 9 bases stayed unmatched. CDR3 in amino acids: CASSSTDRGPLGYTF. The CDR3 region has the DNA TGTGCCAGCAGTTCCACAGACAGGGGGCCCCTTGGCTACACCTTC.

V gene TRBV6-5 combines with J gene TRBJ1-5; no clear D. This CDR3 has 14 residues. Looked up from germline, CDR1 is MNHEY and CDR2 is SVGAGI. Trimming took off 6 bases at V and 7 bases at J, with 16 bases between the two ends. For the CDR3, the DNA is TGTGCCAGCAGCCGAAGCCCGATCAACCAGCCCCAGCATTTT. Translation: CASSRSPINQPQHF.

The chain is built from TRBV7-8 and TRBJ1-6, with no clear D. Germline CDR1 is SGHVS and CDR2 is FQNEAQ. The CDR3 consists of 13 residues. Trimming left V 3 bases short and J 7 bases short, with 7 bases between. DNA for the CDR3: TGTGCCAGCAGCTTTTCGGGGAATTCACCCCTCCACTTT. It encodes CASSFSGNSPLHF. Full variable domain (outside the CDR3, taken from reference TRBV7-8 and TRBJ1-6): GAGVSQSPRYKVAKRGQDVALRCDPISGHVSLFWYQQALGQGPEFLTYFQNEAQLDKSGLPSDRFFAERPEGSVSTLKIQRTQQEDSAVYLCASSFSGNSPLHFGNGTRLTVT.

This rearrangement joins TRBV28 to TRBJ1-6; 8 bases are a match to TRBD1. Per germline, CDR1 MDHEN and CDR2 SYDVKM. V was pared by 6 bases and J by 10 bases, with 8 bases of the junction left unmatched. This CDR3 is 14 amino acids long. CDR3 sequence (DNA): TGTGCCAGCAGCTTGGGACAGGTTCACTCACCCCTCCACTTT. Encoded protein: CASSLGQVHSPLHF.

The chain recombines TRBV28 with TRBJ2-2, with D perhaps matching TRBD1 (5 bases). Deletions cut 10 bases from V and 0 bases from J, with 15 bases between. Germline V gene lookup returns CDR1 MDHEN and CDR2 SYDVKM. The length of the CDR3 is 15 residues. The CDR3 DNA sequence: TGTGCCACCCTTCGGACACCGACGAACACCGGGGAGCTGTTTTTT. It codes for CATLRTPTNTGELFF. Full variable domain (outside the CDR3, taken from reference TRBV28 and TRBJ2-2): DVKVTQSSRYLVKRTGEKVFLECVQDMDHENMFWYRQDPGLGLRLIYFSYDVKMKEKGDIPEGYSVSREKKERFSLILESASTNQTSMYLCATLRTPTNTGELFFGEGSRLTVL.

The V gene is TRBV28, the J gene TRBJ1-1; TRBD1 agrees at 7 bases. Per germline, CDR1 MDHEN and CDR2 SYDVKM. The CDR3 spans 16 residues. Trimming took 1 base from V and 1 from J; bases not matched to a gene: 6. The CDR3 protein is CASSLLRDSANTEAFF. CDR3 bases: TGTGCCAGCAGTTTATTAAGGGACAGTGCGAACACTGAAGCTTTCTTT.

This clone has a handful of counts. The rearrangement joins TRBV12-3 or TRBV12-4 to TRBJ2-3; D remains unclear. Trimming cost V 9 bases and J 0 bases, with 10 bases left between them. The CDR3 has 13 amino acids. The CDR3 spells CASGDWSTDTQYF. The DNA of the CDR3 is TGTGCCAGTGGAGACTGGAGCACAGATACGCAGTATTTT.

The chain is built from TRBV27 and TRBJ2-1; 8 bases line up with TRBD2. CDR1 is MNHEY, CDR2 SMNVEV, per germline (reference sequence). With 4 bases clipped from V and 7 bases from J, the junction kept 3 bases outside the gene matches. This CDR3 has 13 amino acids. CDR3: CASSYSGGNEQFF. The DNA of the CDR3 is TGTGCCAGCAGTTACTCGGGAGGGAATGAGCAGTTCTTC.

In DNA form, the CDR3 reads TGTGCCAGTCAAAGGACTAGCGGGAACTATGAGCAGTTCTTC. It is translated as CASQRTSGNYEQFF. The V call is TRBV2, the J call TRBJ2-1; TRBD2 matches at 12 bases. Trimming removed 9 bases from V and 8 bases from J; junction bases left unmatched: 8. Germline CDR1 is SNHLY and CDR2 is FYNNEI. This CDR3 spans 14 amino acids.

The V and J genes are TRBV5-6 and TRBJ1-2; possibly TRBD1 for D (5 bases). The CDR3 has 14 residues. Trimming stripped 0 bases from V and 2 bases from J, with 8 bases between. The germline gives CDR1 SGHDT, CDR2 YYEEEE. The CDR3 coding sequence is TGTGCCAGCAGCTTGGGGGGGAGGAACTATGGCTACACCTTC. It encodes CASSLGGRNYGYTF.

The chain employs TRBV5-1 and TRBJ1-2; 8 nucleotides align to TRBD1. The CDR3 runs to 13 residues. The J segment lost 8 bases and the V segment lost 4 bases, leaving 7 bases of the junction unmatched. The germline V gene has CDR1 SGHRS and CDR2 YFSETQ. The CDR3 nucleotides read TGCGCCAGCAGCATTATTTCAGGGGGCGGCTACACCTTC. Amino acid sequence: CASSIISGGGYTF.